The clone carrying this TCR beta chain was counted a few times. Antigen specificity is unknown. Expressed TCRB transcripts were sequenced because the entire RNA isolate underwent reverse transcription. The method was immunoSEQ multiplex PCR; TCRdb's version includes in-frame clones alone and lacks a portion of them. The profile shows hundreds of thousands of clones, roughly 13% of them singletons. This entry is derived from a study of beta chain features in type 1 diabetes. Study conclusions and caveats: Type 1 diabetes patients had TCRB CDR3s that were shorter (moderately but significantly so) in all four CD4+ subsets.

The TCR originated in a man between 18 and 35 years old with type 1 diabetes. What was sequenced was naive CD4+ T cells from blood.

This CDR3 is CASSPGTGVYEQYF. DNA for the CDR3: TGTGCCAGCAGTCCCGGGACAGGGGTCTACGAGCAGTACTTC. The V call is TRBV6-5, the J call TRBJ2-7, with TRBD1 identical over 10 bases. CDR1 MNHEY and CDR2 SVGAGI come from the germline V gene. With V trimmed by 5 bases and J by 3 bases, 4 bases remained unmatched. This CDR3 region has 14 residues.